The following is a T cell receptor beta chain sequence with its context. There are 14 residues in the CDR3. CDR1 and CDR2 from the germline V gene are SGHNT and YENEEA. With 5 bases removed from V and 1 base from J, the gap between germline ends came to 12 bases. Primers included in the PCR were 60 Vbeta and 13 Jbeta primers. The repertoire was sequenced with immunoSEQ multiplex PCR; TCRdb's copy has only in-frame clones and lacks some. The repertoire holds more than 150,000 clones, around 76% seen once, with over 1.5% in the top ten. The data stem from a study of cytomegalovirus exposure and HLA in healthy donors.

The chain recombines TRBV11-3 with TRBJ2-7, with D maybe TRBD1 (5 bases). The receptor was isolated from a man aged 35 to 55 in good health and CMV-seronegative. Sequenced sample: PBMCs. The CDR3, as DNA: TGTGCCAGCAGCGATGCCGACAGTTCCTACGAGCAGTACTTC. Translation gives CASSDADSSYEQYF.